A single count supports the clone carrying this T cell receptor beta chain. Its antigen is as yet unknown. This sample was taken from a study of type 1 regulatory T cells. Across the whole study: T-allo10 is a Tr1-enriched, alloantigen-specific CD4 T cell product made in vitro.

Overall study findings and caveats: Compared with non-type 1 regulatory T cells, type 1 regulatory T cells showed a more restricted TCR repertoire.

Germline V gene lookup returns CDR1 SGHVS and CDR2 FQNEAQ. CDR3 length equals 14 residues. Trimming took off 1 base at V and 3 bases at J, with 7 bases between the two ends. TCRdb passed the reads through MiXCR, listing each CDR3 protein once. The sample consists of 55,000 to 65,000 distinct CDR3 sequences, around 62% of them appearing once. The sequence was collected from a human donor in good health. The sequencing input was cultured non-Tr1 T cells, either the whole culture or a sorted T cell fraction (not recorded which). The J gene is TRBJ1-3, the V gene TRBV7-8, with D tentatively TRBD1 (6 bases). The DNA for the CDR3 is TGTGCCAGCAGCTTAGGAGGGGGTGGAAACACCATATATTTT. Translation gives CASSLGGGGNTIYF.